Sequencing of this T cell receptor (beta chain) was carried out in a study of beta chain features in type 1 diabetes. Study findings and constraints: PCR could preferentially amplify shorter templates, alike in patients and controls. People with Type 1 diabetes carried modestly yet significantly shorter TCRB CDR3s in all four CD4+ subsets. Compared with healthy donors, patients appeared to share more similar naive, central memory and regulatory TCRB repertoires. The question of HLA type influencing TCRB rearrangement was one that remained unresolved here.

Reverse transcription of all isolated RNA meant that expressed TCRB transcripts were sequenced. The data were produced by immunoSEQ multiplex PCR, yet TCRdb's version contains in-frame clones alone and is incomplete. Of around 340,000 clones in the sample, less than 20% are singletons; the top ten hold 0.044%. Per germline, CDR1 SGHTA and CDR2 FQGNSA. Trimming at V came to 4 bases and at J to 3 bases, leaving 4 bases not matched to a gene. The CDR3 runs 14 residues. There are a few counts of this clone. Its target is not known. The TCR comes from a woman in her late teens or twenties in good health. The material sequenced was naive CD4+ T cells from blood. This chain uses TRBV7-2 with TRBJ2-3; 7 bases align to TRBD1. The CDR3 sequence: CASSSTGLTDTQYF. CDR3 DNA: TGTGCCAGCAGCTCGACAGGGTTAACAGATACGCAGTATTTT.